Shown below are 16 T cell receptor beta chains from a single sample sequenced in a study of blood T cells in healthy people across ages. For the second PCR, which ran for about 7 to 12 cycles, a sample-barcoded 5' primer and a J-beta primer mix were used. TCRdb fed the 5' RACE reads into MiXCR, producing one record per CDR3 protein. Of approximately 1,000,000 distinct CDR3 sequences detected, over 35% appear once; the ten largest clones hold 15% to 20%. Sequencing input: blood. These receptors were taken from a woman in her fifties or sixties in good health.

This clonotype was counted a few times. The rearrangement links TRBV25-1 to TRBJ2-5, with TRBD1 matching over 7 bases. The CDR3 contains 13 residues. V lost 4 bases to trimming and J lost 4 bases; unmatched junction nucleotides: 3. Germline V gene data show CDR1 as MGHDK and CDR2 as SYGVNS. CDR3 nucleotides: TGTGCCAGCAGTGCCGACAGGGCAGAGACCCAGTACTTC. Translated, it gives CASSADRAETQYF.

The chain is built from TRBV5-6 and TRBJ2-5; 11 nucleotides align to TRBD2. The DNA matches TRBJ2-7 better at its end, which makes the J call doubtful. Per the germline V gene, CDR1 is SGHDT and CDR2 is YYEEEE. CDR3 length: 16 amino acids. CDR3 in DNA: TGTGCCAGCAGCCCCGATACTAGCGGGAGCTTCCACGAGCAGTACTTC. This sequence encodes CASSPDTSGSFHEQYF.

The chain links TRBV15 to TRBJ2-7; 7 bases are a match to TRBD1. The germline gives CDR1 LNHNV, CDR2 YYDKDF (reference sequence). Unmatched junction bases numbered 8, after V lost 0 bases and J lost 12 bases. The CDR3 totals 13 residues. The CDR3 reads CATSRDGQGERYF. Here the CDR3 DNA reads TGTGCCACCAGCAGAGATGGTCAGGGGGAAAGGTACTTC.

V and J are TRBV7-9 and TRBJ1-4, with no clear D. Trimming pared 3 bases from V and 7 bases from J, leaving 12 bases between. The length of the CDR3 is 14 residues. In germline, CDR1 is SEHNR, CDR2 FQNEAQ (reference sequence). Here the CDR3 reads CASSLNHGGEKLFF. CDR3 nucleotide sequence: TGTGCCAGCAGCTTGAATCATGGAGGTGAAAAACTGTTTTTT.

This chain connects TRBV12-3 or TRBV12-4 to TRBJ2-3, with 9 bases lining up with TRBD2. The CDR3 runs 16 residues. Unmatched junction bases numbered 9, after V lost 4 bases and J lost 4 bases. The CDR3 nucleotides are TGTGCCAGCAGTTCCGCTAGCGGGATTTCAGCAGATACGCAGTATTTT. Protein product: CASSSASGISADTQYF.

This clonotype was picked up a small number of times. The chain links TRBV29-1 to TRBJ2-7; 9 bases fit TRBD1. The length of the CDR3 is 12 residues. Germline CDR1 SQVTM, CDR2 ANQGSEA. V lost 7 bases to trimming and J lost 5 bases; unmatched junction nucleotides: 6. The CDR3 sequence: CSARDRVDEQYF. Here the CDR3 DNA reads TGCAGCGCCCGGGACAGGGTCGACGAGCAGTACTTC.

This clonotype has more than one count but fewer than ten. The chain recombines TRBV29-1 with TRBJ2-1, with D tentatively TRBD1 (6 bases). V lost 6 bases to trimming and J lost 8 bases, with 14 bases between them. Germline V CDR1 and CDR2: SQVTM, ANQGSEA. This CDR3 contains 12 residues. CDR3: CSVNRDTDEQFF. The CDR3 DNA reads TGCAGCGTAAATCGGGACACCGATGAGCAGTTCTTC.

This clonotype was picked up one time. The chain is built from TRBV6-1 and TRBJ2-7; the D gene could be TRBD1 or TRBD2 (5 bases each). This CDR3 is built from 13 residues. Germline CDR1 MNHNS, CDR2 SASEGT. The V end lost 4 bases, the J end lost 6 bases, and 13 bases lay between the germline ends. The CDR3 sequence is CASSVGDSGEQYF. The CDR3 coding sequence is TGTGCCAGCAGTGTGGGGGATTCGGGCGAGCAGTACTTC.

CDR3 coding DNA: TGTGCCAGCAGCCAAGGTAGCGGGAGGGCCTTTGAGCAGTTCTTC. Protein sequence: CASSQGSGRAFEQFF. The chain is built from TRBV14 and TRBJ2-1, with TRBD2 matching over 11 bases. Trimming removed 1 base from V and 9 bases from J; junction bases left unmatched: 5. Germline lookup yields CDR1 SGHDN and CDR2 FVKESK. CDR3 size: 15 residues.

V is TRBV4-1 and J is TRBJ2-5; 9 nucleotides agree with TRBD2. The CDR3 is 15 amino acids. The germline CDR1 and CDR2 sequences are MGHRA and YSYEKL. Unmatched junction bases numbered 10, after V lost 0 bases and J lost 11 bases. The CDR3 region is CASSQDASGGCEQYF. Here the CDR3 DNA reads TGCGCCAGCAGCCAAGATGCGAGCGGGGGGTGTGAGCAGTACTTC.

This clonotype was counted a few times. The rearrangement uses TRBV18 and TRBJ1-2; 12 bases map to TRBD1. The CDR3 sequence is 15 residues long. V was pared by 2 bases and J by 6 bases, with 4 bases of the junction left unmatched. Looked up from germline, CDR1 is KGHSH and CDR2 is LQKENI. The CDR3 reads CASSPRDRGQDGYTF. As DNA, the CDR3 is TGTGCCAGCTCACCAAGGGACAGGGGGCAAGATGGCTACACCTTC.

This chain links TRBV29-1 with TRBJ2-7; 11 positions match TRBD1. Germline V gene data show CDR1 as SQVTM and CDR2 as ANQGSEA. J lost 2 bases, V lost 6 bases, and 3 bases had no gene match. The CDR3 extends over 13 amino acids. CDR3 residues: CSVGGQGAYEQYF. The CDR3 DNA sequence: TGCAGCGTGGGGGGACAGGGGGCCTACGAGCAGTACTTC.

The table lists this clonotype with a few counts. DNA for the CDR3: TGTGCCAGCAGCGTAGTGGGGACTAGCGCGGAGTATTTT. Its translation is CASSVVGTSAEYF. This chain joins TRBV9 and TRBJ2-3, with 10 bases fitting TRBD2. The CDR3 is 13 residues long. The V segment lost 0 bases and the J segment 13 bases; nucleotides outside the gene matches: 5. CDR1 is SGDLS, CDR2 YYNGEE, per germline.

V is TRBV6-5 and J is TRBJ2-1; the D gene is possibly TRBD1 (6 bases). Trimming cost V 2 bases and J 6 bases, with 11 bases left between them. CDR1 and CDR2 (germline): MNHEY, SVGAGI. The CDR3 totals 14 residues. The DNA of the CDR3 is TGTGCCAGCAGTTACGACTGGGACACCAATGAGCAGTTCTTC. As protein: CASSYDWDTNEQFF.

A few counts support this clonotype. The CDR3 loop is CASSGAQTNSYEQYF. The CDR3 nucleotides are TGTGCCAGCAGTGGAGCACAGACCAACTCCTACGAGCAGTACTTC. The gene calls are TRBV2 and TRBJ2-7; D remains unclear. Trimming pared 4 bases from V and 0 bases from J, leaving 13 bases between. The CDR3 covers 15 residues. Germline CDR1 and CDR2: SNHLY and FYNNEI.

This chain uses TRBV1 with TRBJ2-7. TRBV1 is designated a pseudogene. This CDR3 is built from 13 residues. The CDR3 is CTSSRGPSYEQYF. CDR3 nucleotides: TGCACCAGCAGCCGAGGGCCCTCCTACGAGCAGTACTTC.